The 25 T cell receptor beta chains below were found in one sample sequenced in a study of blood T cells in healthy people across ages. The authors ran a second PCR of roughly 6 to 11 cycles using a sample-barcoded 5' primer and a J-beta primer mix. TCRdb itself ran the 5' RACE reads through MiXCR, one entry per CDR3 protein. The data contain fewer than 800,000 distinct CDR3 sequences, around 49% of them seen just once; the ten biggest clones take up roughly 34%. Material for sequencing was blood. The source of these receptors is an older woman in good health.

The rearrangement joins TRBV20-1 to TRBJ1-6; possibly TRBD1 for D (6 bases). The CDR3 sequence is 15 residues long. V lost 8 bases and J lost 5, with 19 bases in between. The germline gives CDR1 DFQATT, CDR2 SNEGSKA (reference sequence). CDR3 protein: CSSLRQDSNNSPLHF. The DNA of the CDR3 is TGCAGTTCCCTGCGACAGGATTCTAATAATTCACCCCTCCACTTT.

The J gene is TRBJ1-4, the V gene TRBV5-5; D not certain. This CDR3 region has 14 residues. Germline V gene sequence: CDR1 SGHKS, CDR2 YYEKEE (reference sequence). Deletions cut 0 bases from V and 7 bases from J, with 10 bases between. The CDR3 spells CASSLEGSSEKLFF. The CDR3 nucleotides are TGTGCCAGCAGCTTGGAAGGGAGTAGTGAAAAACTGTTTTTT.

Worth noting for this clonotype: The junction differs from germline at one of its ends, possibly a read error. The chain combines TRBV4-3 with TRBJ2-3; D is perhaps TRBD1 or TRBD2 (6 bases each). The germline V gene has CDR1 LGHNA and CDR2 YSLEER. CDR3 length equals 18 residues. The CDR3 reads CARSPGAGGGTSTDTQYF. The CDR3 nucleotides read TGCGCCAGAAGCCCCGGGGCCGGGGGCGGGACTAGCACAGATACGCAGTATTTT.

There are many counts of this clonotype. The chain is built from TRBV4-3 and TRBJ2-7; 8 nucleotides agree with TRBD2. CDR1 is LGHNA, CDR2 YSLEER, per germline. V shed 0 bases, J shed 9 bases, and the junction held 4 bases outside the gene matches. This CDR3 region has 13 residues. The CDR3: CASSQEGLDAQYF. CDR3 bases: TGCGCCAGCAGCCAAGAGGGACTAGATGCGCAGTACTTC.

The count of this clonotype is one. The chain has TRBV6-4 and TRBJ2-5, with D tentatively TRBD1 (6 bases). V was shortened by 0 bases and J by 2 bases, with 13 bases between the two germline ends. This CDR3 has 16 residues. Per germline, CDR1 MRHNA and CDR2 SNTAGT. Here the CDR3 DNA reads TGTGCCAGCAGTGACTCTCCTGGGCAGGGGCAAGAGACCCAGTACTTC. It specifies CASSDSPGQGQETQYF.

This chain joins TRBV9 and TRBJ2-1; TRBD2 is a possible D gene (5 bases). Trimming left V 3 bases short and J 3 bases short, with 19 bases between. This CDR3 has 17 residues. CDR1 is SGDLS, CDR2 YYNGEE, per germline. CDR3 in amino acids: CASSGGLGDTDYNEQFF. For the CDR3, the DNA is TGTGCCAGCAGCGGAGGCCTCGGGGATACAGACTACAATGAGCAGTTCTTC.

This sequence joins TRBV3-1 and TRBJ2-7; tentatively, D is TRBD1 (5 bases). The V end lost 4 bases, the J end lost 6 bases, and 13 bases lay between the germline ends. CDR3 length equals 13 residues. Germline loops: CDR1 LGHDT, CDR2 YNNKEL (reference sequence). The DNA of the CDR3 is TGTGCCAGCAGCCTGGGGTCCCAGGGCGAGCAGTACTTC. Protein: CASSLGSQGEQYF.

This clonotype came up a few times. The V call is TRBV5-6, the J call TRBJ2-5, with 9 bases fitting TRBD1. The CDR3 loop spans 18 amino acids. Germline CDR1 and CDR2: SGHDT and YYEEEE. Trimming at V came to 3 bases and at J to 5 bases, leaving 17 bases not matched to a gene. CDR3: CASSSPVGSQGALETQYF. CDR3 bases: TGTGCCAGCAGCTCCCCGGTAGGGTCACAGGGGGCATTGGAGACCCAGTACTTC.

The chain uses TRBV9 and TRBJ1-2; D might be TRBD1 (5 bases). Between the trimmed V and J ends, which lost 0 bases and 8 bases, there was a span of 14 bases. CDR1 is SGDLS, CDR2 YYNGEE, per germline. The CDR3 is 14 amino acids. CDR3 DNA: TGTGCCAGCAGCGTAGTGGCAGGGAGGTCCGGCTACACCTTC. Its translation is CASSVVAGRSGYTF.

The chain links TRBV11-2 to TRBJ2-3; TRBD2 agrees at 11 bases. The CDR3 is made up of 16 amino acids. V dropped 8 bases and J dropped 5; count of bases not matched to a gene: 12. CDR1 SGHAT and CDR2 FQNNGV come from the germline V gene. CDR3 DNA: TGTGCCAGCTCACAAGTCCAGGGACTAGCGGAAGATACGCAGTATTTT. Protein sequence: CASSQVQGLAEDTQYF.

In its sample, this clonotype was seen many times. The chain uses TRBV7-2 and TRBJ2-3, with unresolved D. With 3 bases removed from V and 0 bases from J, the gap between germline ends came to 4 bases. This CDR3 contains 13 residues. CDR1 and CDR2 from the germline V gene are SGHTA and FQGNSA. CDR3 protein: CASSLESTDTQYF. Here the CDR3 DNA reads TGTGCCAGCAGCTTGGAGAGCACAGATACGCAGTATTTT.

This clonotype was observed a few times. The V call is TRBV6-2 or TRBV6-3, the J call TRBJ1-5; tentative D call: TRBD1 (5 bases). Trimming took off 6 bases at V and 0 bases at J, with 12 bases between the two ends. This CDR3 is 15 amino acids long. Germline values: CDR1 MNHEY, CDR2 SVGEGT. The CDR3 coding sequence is TGTGCCAGCAGGAAGGGACGGTCTAGCAATCAGCCCCAGCATTTT. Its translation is CASRKGRSSNQPQHF.

The CDR3 nucleotides are TGCGCCAGCAGCTTGGCCGCTGCCGGGACCTATGGCTACACCTTC. Translated: CASSLAAAGTYGYTF. V usage is TRBV5-1 and J usage is TRBJ1-2, with D possibly matching TRBD1 (5 bases). Trimming stripped 0 bases from V and 4 bases from J, with 13 bases between. This CDR3 has 15 residues. CDR1 is SGHRS, CDR2 YFSETQ, per germline.

The CDR3, as DNA: TGTGCCAGCAGTTATTACTCTGGGGCCAACGTCCTGACTTTC. Amino acids: CASSYYSGANVLTF. The V gene is TRBV7-2, the J gene TRBJ2-6; D is undetermined. The germline CDR1 and CDR2 sequences are SGHTA and FQGNSA. The CDR3 runs 14 residues. The ends were cut back, 6 bases at V and 0 bases at J, with 6 bases in the middle.

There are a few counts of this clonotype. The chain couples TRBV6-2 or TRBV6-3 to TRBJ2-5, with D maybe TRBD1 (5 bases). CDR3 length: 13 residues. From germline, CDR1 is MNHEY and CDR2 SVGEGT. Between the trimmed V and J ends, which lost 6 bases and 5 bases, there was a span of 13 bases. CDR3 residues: CASRSLGAETQYF. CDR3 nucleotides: TGTGCCAGCAGGAGCTTAGGGGCGGAGACCCAGTACTTC.

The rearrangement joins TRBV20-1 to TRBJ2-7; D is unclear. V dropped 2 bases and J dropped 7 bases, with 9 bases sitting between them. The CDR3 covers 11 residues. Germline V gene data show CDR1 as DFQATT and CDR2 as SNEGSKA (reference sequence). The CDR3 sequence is CSARLYNEQYF. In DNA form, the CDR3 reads TGCAGTGCTAGACTCTACAATGAGCAGTACTTC.

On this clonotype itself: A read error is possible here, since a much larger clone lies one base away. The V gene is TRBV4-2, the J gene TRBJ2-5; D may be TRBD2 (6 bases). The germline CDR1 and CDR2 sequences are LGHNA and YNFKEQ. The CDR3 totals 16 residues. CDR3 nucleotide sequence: TGTGCCAGCAGCCAAGATGGGACTGGGGGTGAGGAGATCCAGTACTTC. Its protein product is CASSQDGTGGEEIQYF.

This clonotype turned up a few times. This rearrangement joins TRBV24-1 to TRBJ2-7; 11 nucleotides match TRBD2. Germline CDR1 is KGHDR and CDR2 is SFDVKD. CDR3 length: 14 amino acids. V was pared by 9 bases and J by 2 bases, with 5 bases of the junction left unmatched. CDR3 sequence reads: CATEGLAETYEQYF. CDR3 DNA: TGTGCCACCGAGGGACTAGCGGAAACCTACGAGCAGTACTTC.

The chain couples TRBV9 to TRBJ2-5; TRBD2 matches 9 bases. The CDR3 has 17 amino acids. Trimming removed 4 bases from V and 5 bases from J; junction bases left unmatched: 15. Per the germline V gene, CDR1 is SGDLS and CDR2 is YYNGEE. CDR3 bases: TGTGCCAGCAGCTCTGGGGCTAGCGGGAATGGAGGGGAGACCCAGTACTTC. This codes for CASSSGASGNGGETQYF.

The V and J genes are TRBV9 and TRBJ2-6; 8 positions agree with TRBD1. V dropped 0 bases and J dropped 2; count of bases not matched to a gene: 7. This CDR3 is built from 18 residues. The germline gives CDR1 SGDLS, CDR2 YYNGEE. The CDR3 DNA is TGTGCCAGCAGCGTAGTCGGCAGGGGGCTAACTGGGGCCAACGTCCTGACTTTC. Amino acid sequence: CASSVVGRGLTGANVLTF.

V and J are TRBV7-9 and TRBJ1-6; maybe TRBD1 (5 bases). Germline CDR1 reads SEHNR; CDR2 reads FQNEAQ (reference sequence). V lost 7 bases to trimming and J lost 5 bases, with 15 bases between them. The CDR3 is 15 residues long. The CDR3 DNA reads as TGTGCCAGCACCCTCAACCCGGACAATAATTCACCCCTCCACTTT. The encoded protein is CASTLNPDNNSPLHF.

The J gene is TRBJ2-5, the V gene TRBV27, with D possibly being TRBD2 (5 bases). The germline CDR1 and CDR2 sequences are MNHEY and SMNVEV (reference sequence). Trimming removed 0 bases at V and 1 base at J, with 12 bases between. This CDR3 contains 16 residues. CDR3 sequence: CASSLSRAYPQETQYF. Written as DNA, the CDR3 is TGTGCCAGCAGTTTATCGAGGGCCTACCCCCAAGAGACCCAGTACTTC.

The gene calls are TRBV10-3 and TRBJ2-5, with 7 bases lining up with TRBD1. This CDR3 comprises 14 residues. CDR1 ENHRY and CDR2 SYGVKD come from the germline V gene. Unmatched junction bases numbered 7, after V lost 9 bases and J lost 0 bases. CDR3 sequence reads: CAIQDRANQETQYF. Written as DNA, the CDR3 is TGTGCCATTCAAGACAGGGCCAACCAAGAGACCCAGTACTTC.

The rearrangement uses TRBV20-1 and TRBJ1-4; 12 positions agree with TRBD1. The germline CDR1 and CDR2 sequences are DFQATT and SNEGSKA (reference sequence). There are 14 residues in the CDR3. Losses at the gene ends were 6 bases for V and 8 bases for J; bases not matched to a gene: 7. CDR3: CSASGTGGLEKLFF. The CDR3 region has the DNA TGCAGTGCCTCCGGGACAGGGGGCTTGGAAAAACTGTTTTTT.

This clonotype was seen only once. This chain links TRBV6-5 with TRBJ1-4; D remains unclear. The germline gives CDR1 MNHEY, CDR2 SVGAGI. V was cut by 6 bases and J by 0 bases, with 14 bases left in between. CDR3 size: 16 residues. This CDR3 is CASSPGVTSTNEKLFF. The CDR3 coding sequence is TGTGCCAGCAGCCCCGGGGTGACCTCAACTAATGAAAAACTGTTTTTT.